Below, 20 T cell receptor beta chains from the same sample are listed, as sequenced in a study of tumor-infiltrating lymphocytes in localized non-small cell lung cancer (dated by TCRdb to the early 2020s). To prepare the library, the immunoSEQ multiplex PCR assay was applied. TCRdb provides this immuneACCESS table in a form limited to in-frame rearrangements. Some clones are lacking; in checked studies, under half of them reflect an unresolved V gene, and why the rest are absent is not known. In this sample the table shows approximately 24,000 clones, approximately 64% of which occur a single time. The biggest ten clones account for under 7% of the sample. The material sequenced was lung tumor tissue. The receptors come from a human donor with non-small cell lung cancer.

V gene TRBV28 combines with J gene TRBJ2-3; 9 nucleotides line up with TRBD2. Germline-derived CDR1 and CDR2 are MDHEN and SYDVKM. The trim removed 5 bases at V and 5 bases at J, leaving 14 bases unmatched. The CDR3 consists of 17 residues. In DNA form, the CDR3 reads TGTGCCAGCAGTCTCACCTTAGCGGGAGCTCCCCAAGATACGCAGTATTTT. It encodes CASSLTLAGAPQDTQYF. Complete variable domain (other parts from reference TRBV28 and TRBJ2-3): DVKVTQSSRYLVKRTGEKVFLECVQDMDHENMFWYRQDPGLGLRLIYFSYDVKMKEKGDIPEGYSVSREKKERFSLILESASTNQTSMYLCASSLTLAGAPQDTQYFGPGTRLTVL.

The V and J genes are TRBV10-3 and TRBJ1-5; D not certain. The V end was cut by 2 bases, the J end by 1 base, with 6 bases between. CDR1 ENHRY and CDR2 SYGVKD come from the germline V gene. The CDR3 sequence is 14 residues long. The DNA of the CDR3 is TGTGCCATCAGTGAGCAAGGGAGCAATCAGCCCCAGCATTTT. Amino acid sequence: CAISEQGSNQPQHF.

This sequence joins TRBV19 and TRBJ2-7, with 8 bases identical to TRBD1. The CDR3 totals 14 residues. Germline-derived CDR1 and CDR2 are LNHDA and SQIVND (reference sequence). V lost 3 bases to trimming and J lost 3 bases; unmatched junction nucleotides: 4. CDR3 region: CASSIGGQGYEQYF. The CDR3 nucleotides are TGTGCCAGTAGTATTGGAGGACAGGGCTACGAGCAGTACTTC.

The J gene is TRBJ1-4, the V gene TRBV6-5; no reliable D call. The CDR3 extends over 12 amino acids. Trimming took off 5 bases at V and 8 bases at J, with 9 bases between the two ends. CDR1 and CDR2 (germline): MNHEY, SVGAGI. The CDR3 nucleotides read TGTGCCAGCAGTGAGTTTGGGGAAAAACTGTTTTTT. Encoded protein: CASSEFGEKLFF.

V and J are TRBV29-1 and TRBJ2-7; D gene unclear. Trimming pared 4 bases from V and 0 bases from J, leaving 7 bases between. This CDR3 spans 12 amino acids. Germline CDR1 reads SQVTM; CDR2 reads ANQGSEA. For the CDR3, the DNA is TGCAGCGTTGCAGAGTACTCCTACGAGCAGTACTTC. Encoded protein: CSVAEYSYEQYF.

The rearrangement uses TRBV9 and TRBJ1-3; no reliable D call. Germline lookup yields CDR1 SGDLS and CDR2 YYNGEE. The CDR3 spans 19 residues. V dropped 1 base and J dropped 0 bases, with 20 bases sitting between them. The CDR3 reads CASSVRSLPSSSSGNTIYF. The CDR3 coding sequence is TGTGCCAGCAGCGTACGGTCCTTACCTTCTTCGAGCTCTGGAAACACCATATATTTT.

This clone showed up just a few times. This chain uses TRBV7-9 with TRBJ1-4, with 11 positions matching TRBD1. The length of the CDR3 is 18 residues. V dropped 1 base and J dropped 3; count of bases not matched to a gene: 7. Germline assignment: CDR1 SEHNR and CDR2 FQNEAQ (reference sequence). DNA of the CDR3: TGTGCCAGCAGCTTAGGAGGGACAGGGGGACCTTCTAATGAAAAACTGTTTTTT. This translates into CASSLGGTGGPSNEKLFF.

This clone was detected only a few times. The chain is built from TRBV7-2 and TRBJ2-1; D gene ambiguous. V dropped 5 bases and J dropped 9 bases, with 14 bases sitting between them. Germline CDR1 and CDR2: SGHTA and FQGNSA. This CDR3 has 13 residues. Here the CDR3 DNA reads TGTGCCAGCAGCCTTAGGTTAGACACTGAGCAGTTCTTC. Its protein is CASSLRLDTEQFF.

Judged by abundance, this clone is medium-sized. The chain combines TRBV18 with TRBJ2-7, with a tentative D call TRBD2 (5 bases). There are 13 residues in the CDR3. V lost 6 bases and J 6 bases, leaving 15 bases between the germline ends. Germline V gives CDR1 KGHSH, CDR2 LQKENI. The CDR3 DNA sequence: TGTGCCAGCTCCGTACTAGTATCTGGCGAGCAGTACTTC. Amino acid sequence: CASSVLVSGEQYF.

The chain links TRBV20-1 to TRBJ1-1, with no clear D. Germline V lookup: CDR1 DFQATT, CDR2 SNEGSKA (reference sequence). The CDR3 is 10 amino acids. V lost 0 bases and J lost 9, with 5 bases in between. CDR3 DNA: TGCAGTGCTAGAGATAGTAAAGCTTTCTTT. Protein product: CSARDSKAFF.

This clone was seen only once. The genes are TRBV6-1 and TRBJ2-7; D gene uncertain. V lost 4 bases and J lost 3, with 13 bases in between. CDR3 size: 14 residues. The germline CDR1 and CDR2 sequences are MNHNS and SASEGT. The DNA of the CDR3 is TGTGCCAGCAGTGTACACCAGGATGTCTACGAGCAGTACTTC. This sequence encodes CASSVHQDVYEQYF.

V gene TRBV5-6 combines with J gene TRBJ2-2; 7 nucleotides agree with TRBD2. V gave up 3 bases and J gave up 1 base; unmatched junction bases: 9. The CDR3 is made up of 17 amino acids. Germline CDR1 is SGHDT and CDR2 is YYEEEE. The CDR3 nucleotides read TGTGCCAGCAGCTCGTTCCTAGCGGTCAGGAACACCGGGGAGCTGTTTTTT. As protein: CASSSFLAVRNTGELFF.

The rearrangement joins TRBV28 to TRBJ1-4; the D gene is possibly TRBD1 (5 bases). V was trimmed by 4 bases and J by 7 bases, leaving 13 bases between them. Germline CDR1 is MDHEN and CDR2 is SYDVKM. The CDR3 sequence is 14 residues long. CDR3: CASSSDAGGEKLFF. The CDR3 DNA follows: TGTGCCAGCAGTTCGGACGCTGGGGGTGAAAAACTGTTTTTT.

The chain has TRBV9 and TRBJ1-1, with D unclear. CDR1 and CDR2 (germline): SGDLS, YYNGEE. V was trimmed by 0 bases and J by 4 bases, leaving 13 bases between them. The CDR3 extends over 15 amino acids. CDR3 sequence: CASSVEPQEVTEAFF. CDR3 nucleotide sequence: TGTGCCAGCAGCGTAGAGCCGCAAGAAGTCACTGAAGCTTTCTTT. Combining the CDR3 with reference TRBV9 and TRBJ1-1 gives the whole variable domain DSGVTQTPKHLITATGQRVTLRCSPRSGDLSVYWYQQSLDQGLQFLIQYYNGEERAKGNILERFSAQQFPDLHSELNLSSLELGDSALYFCASSVEPQEVTEAFFGQGTRLTVV.

J is TRBJ2-7 and V is TRBV5-1; TRBD1 matches at 9 bases. V shed 0 bases, J shed 6 bases, and the junction held 7 bases outside the gene matches. The CDR3 is 15 amino acids. From germline, CDR1 is SGHRS and CDR2 YFSETQ. In nucleotides, the CDR3 is TGCGCCAGCAGCTTGGACGGGACAGGGTTCCTCGAGCAGTACTTC. This translates into CASSLDGTGFLEQYF.

The chain combines TRBV5-4 with TRBJ2-7, with D perhaps matching TRBD1 (5 bases). The ends were cut back, 3 bases at V and 6 bases at J, with 13 bases in the middle. The CDR3 runs to 13 residues. CDR1 SGHNT and CDR2 YYREEE come from the germline V gene (reference sequence). Written as DNA, the CDR3 is TGTGCCAGCAGCTATGGCAGGGTCAGCGAGCAGTACTTC. Translating it yields CASSYGRVSEQYF.

The chain recombines TRBV6-5 with TRBJ2-4; TRBD2 might be the D (5 bases). V lost 2 bases, J lost 9 bases, and 5 bases lay in between. This CDR3 comprises 11 residues. The germline V gene has CDR1 MNHEY and CDR2 SVGAGI. The CDR3 DNA reads as TGTGCCAGCAGTTACGGGAGCATTCAGTACTTC. Translating it yields CASSYGSIQYF.

This chain connects TRBV5-4 to TRBJ2-1; TRBD1 matches 7 bases. Trimming took 5 bases from V and 5 from J; bases not matched to a gene: 13. Germline CDR1 SGHNT, CDR2 YYREEE (reference sequence). This CDR3 has 16 residues. The CDR3 protein is CASSITDREVHNEQFF. The DNA of the CDR3 is TGTGCCAGCAGTATAACCGACAGGGAAGTTCACAATGAGCAGTTCTTC.

The chain uses TRBV5-8 and TRBJ2-7, with TRBD1 identical over 7 bases. The CDR3 is 15 amino acids. With 1 base clipped from V and 6 bases from J, the junction kept 10 bases outside the gene matches. Germline lookup yields CDR1 SGHTS and CDR2 YDEGEE. Here the CDR3 reads CASSLFDRVLREQYF. For the CDR3, the DNA is TGTGCCAGCAGCTTGTTTGACAGGGTATTACGCGAGCAGTACTTC.

In its sample, this clone was seen a few times. The chain employs TRBV14 and TRBJ2-1; 8 bases align to TRBD1. This CDR3 contains 14 residues. The trim removed 0 bases at V and 11 bases at J, leaving 6 bases unmatched. Per germline, CDR1 SGHDN and CDR2 FVKESK. The CDR3, as DNA: TGTGCCAGCAGCCAAGAACGGACAGGGCCTCAGCAGTTCTTC. Its translation is CASSQERTGPQQFF.